This T cell receptor beta chain was sequenced during a study of T-cell memory formation after mild COVID-19. Study-wide background: Clusters of TCRs were largely donor specific.

This clonotype has just a few counts. Its antigen is not known. Study-wide findings and caveats: The SARS-CoV-2 specificity of second-wave clones reaching peak at day 37 remained unverified. Within pre-infection memory, some responding clones were found, suggesting cross-reactive memory joined.

UMIs and sample barcodes were carried by the TCR alpha and TCR beta cDNA libraries that 5'RACE produced using constant-segment primers. TCRdb processed the 5' RACE reads anew with MiXCR; each CDR3 protein has one entry. The sample lists just over 50,000 distinct CDR3 sequences; around 9.7% were seen once. The sequenced sample consisted of PBMCs or a T cell subset sorted from them (not recorded which). This TCR came from an adult woman who had mild COVID-19 (a few samples of this study predate the infection). Cell type and time point are not known.

Here the CDR3 DNA reads TGCAGCGTTGTTGCCGGGATGGGCTACGAGCAGTACTTC. Residues: CSVVAGMGYEQYF. The V call is TRBV29-1, the J call TRBJ2-7; D may be TRBD2 (5 bases). CDR1 and CDR2 (germline): SQVTM, ANQGSEA. V lost 4 bases and J lost 3, with 13 bases in between. The CDR3 runs to 13 residues.